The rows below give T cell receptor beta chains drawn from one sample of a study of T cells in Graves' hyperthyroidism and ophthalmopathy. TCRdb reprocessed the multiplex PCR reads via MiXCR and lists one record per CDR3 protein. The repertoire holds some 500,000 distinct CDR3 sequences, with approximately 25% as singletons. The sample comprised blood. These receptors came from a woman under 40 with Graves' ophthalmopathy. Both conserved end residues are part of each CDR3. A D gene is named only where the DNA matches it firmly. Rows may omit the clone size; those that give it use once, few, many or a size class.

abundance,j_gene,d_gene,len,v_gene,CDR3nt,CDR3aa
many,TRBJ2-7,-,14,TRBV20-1,TGCAGTGCTAGCTTCTTGCCATCCGCCTACGAGCAGTACTTC,CSASFLPSAYEQYF
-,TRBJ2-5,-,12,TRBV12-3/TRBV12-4,TGTGCTAGCCGAGGGGGATGGGAGACCCAGTACTTC,CASRGGWETQYF
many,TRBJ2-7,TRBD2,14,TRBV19,TGTGCCAGTAGTATTCTGGCGGGGGGCTACGAGCAGTACTTC,CASSILAGGYEQYF
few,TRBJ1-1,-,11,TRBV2,TGTGCCAGCTCCCGCCGCCCGGGGGCTTTCTTT,CASSRRPGAFF
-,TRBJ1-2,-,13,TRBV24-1,TGTGCCACCAGTGATTGGGAGGACTATGGCTACACCTTC,CATSDWEDYGYTF
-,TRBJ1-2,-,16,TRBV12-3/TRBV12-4,TGTGCCAGCAGTGGGACTCGACAGGCAGCTAACTATGGCTACACCTTC,CASSGTRQAANYGYTF
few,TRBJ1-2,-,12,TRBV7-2,TGTGCCAGCAGCTTACTGGGACGGGGCTACACCTTC,CASSLLGRGYTF
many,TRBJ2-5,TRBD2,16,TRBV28,TGTGCCAGCAGTTTAACACAGCGGGGGGGCCAAGAGACCCAGTACTTC,CASSLTQRGGQETQYF
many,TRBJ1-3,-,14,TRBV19,TGTGCCAGTAGTAGCGCCAGCTCTGGAAACACCATATATTTT,CASSSASSGNTIYF
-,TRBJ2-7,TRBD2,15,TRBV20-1,TGCAGTGCTAGATCCCTCGCGGGGGACTCCTACGAGCAGTACTTC,CSARSLAGDSYEQYF
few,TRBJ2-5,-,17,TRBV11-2,TGTGCCAGCAGCTTAAGAATCTGGGGGTATCCCCAAGAGACCCAGTACTTC,CASSLRIWGYPQETQYF
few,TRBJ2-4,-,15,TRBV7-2,TGTGCCAGCAGCCCCCCCACGGCTTCCAAAAACATTCAGTACTTC,CASSPPTASKNIQYF
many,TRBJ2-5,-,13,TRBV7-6,TGTGCCAGCAGCTACGGGACTCAAGAGACCCAGTACTTC,CASSYGTQETQYF
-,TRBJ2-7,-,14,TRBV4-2,TGTGCCAGCAGCCAAGAAATACAGGGTTACGAGCAGTACTTC,CASSQEIQGYEQYF
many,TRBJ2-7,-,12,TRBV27,TGTGCCAGCGGTACAGGGTCCTACGAGCAGTACTTC,CASGTGSYEQYF
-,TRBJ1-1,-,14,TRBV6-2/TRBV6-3,TGTGCCAGCAGGGCGGAGTGGCTGAACACTGAAGCTTTCTTT,CASRAEWLNTEAFF
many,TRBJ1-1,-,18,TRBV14,TGTGCCAGCAGCCCAGACCGAGGCCAGGTTGGGTGGAACACTGAAGCTTTCTTT,CASSPDRGQVGWNTEAFF
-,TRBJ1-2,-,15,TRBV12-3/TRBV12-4,TGTGCCAGCAGTTTCCGCGACACCTCGATCTATGGCTACACCTTC,CASSFRDTSIYGYTF
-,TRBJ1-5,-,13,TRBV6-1,TGTGCCAGCAGTGTATTGCCACGGGGGCCCCAGCATTTT,CASSVLPRGPQHF
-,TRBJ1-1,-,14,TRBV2,TGTGCCAGCAGGGGATTAGGGGCGGGCACTGAAGCTTTCTTT,CASRGLGAGTEAFF
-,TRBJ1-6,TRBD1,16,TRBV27,TGTGCCAGCAGTCAGGGAGGACAGGGGTATAATTCACCCCTCCACTTT,CASSQGGQGYNSPLHF
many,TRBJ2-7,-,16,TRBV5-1,TGCGCCAGCAGCTTGGCCCCGGACGCAGACAACTACGAGCAGTACTTC,CASSLAPDADNYEQYF
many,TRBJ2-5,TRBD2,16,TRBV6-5,TGTGCCAGCAGGTTGACTAGCGGGGGCTTGGGGGAGACCCAGTACTTC,CASRLTSGGLGETQYF
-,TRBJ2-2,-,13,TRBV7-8,TGTGCCAGCAGCTCCGGACCGGACGGGGAGCTGTTTTTT,CASSSGPDGELFF
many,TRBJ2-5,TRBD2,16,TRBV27,TGTGCCAGCAGTTTAGCTAGCGGGGGGTTCCAAGAGACCCAGTACTTC,CASSLASGGFQETQYF
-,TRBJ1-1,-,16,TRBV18,TGTGCCAGCTCACCCTCGGCGGGTTGGGGGGGCACTGAAGCTTTCTTT,CASSPSAGWGGTEAFF